The clone carrying this TCR beta chain showed up just a few times. TCRdb reanalysed the RT-PCR reads using MiXCR and keeps one entry per CDR3 protein. The sample comprises 150,000 to 200,000 distinct CDR3 sequences, about 24% of which are singletons, and 25% to 30% rests with the top ten. The sample belongs to a study of patients and donors after allogeneic stem cell transplantation. Germline V gives CDR1 SGHDT, CDR2 YYEEEE. V gave up 3 bases and J gave up 2 bases, with 15 bases separating them. CDR3 length: 15 amino acids. The TCR originated in a human donor who was either an allogeneic HSCT recipient or a stem cell or donor lymphocyte infusion donor (not recorded which). It is not recorded whose cells these are; they may come from a transplant donor. The sequenced material came from blood, either unsorted or a sorted T cell fraction (not recorded which). V and J are TRBV5-6 and TRBJ2-7; D possibly uses TRBD1 or TRBD2 (5 bases each). The CDR3 nucleotides read TGTGCCAGCAGCTATCTCCGGGACCTTACCTACGAGCAGTACTTC. Protein product: CASSYLRDLTYEQYF.